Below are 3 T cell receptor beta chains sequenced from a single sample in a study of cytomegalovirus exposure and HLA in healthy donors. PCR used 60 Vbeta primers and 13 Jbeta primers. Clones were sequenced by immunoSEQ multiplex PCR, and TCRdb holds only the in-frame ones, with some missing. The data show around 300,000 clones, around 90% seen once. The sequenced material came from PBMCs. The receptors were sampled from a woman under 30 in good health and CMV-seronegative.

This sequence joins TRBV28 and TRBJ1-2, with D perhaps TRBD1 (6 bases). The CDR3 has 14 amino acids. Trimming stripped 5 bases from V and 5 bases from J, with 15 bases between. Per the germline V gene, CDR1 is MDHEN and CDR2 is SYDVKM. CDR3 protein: CASSPYGTHYGYTF. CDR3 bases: TGTGCCAGCAGTCCTTACGGGACACATTATGGCTACACCTTC.

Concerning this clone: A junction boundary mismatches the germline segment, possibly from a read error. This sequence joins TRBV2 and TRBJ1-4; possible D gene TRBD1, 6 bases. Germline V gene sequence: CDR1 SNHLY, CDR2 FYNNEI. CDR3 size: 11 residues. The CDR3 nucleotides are TGTGCCAGCAGTGAAGGGACAGTTTCCCTGTTT. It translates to CASSEGTVSLF.

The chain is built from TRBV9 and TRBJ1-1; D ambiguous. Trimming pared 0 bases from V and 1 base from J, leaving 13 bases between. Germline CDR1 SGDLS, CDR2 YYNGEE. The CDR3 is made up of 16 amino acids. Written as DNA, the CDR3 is TGTGCCAGCAGCGTAGAGGAGAGATGGCAGAACACTGAAGCTTTCTTT. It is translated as CASSVEERWQNTEAFF.